This T cell receptor (beta chain) was recovered during a study of blood T cell repertoires in COVID-19. The overall study: The United States, Italy and Spain provided the acute and convalescent COVID-19 samples.

Researchers sorted participants into cohorts using their self-reported clinical history. Two negative PCRs, clearance, or symptom resolution had been documented for recovered Cohort 3 donors. The CDR3 is 16 amino acids. Trimming at V came to 5 bases and at J to 5 bases, leaving 11 bases not matched to a gene. CDR1 and CDR2 (germline): MDHEN, SYDVKM. Per the authors' pipeline: Estimation of nucleated cell counts was performed using reference gene primer amplification. Clones were read by immunoSEQ multiplex PCR, and TCRdb kept only the in-frame ones, dropping some. V and J calls and clone size come straight from that table; D and trimming were deduced from the DNA. The repertoire consists of around 400,000 clones, with around nine tenths occurring once and the leading ten covering 1.5% to 2%.

V and J are TRBV28 and TRBJ2-5; 10 bases fit TRBD1. Material: PBMCs or T cells enriched from blood (not recorded which). This sequence was found in a woman between 25 and 40 years old who had recovered from COVID-19. CDR3 region: CASSIPGQGTGETQYF. CDR3 sequence (DNA): TGTGCCAGCAGTATCCCGGGACAGGGGACCGGGGAGACCCAGTACTTC. The complete variable domain, with remaining parts taken from reference TRBV28 and TRBJ2-5, reads DVKVTQSSRYLVKRTGEKVFLECVQDMDHENMFWYRQDPGLGLRLIYFSYDVKMKEKGDIPEGYSVSREKKERFSLILESASTNQTSMYLCASSIPGQGTGETQYFGPGTRLLVL.